These T cell receptor beta chains were read from a single sample in a study of human T cells and chemical hapten exposure. TCRdb re-derived calls from the RACE reads in MiXCR, one entry per CDR3 protein. The sample has roughly 84,000 distinct CDR3 sequences, 10% seen once; the top ten hold 5%. The source material was whole blood, sampled in connection with sensitization to the hapten diphenylcyclopropenone (DPC). Every receptor here comes from a woman aged 45 to 65 with alopecia areata. Some clones in this sample may be carry-over from other donors' samples. The CDR3 runs from the conserved cysteine through the conserved F or W. D genes are given only for firm matches. A row's size may be missing; if present it is once, few, many or a size class.

J,size,D,V,DNA,CDR3
TRBJ1-5,few,-,TRBV29-1,TGCAGCGTTAAGGAGGGAGGAACTCAGCCCCAGCATTTT,CSVKEGGTQPQHF
TRBJ2-5,few,TRBD2,TRBV20-1,TGCAGTGCCGCAGGACTAGCGGAAGAGACCCAGTACTTC,CSAAGLAEETQYF
TRBJ1-1,-,-,TRBV12-3/TRBV12-4,TGTGCCAGCAGTTACGGCTTTTTTGAGGGGAACACTGAAGCTTTCTTT,CASSYGFFEGNTEAFF
TRBJ2-7,few,TRBD1,TRBV10-1,TGCGCCAGCAGTATTGGACAGGCCTACGAGCAGTACTTC,CASSIGQAYEQYF
TRBJ2-7,-,-,TRBV28,TGTGCCAGCACCGGGGGGGCCAGGGGGCGATTCCGTCACTACGAGCAGTACTTC,CASTGGARGRFRHYEQYF
TRBJ2-7,few,-,TRBV6-2/TRBV6-3,TGTGCCAGCGTCTCCGGCGGCTCCTACGAGCAGTACTTC,CASVSGGSYEQYF
TRBJ2-3,-,-,TRBV29-1,TGCAGCGCCAGACTAGTAGGAGATACGCAGTATTTT,CSARLVGDTQYF
TRBJ1-5,-,-,TRBV18,TGTGCCAGCTCACCACGTGTGGCCGTAAGCAATCAGCCCCAGCATTTT,CASSPRVAVSNQPQHF
TRBJ2-5,many,TRBD1,TRBV7-9,TGTGCCAGCAGACTAACAGGGGGTCAAGAGACCCAGTACTTC,CASRLTGGQETQYF
TRBJ1-5,-,-,TRBV18,TGTGCCAGCTCACCTCGGCAGGGGCAGGGCAATCAGCCCCAGCATTTT,CASSPRQGQGNQPQHF
TRBJ2-5,-,-,TRBV3-1,TGTGCCAGCAGACCGGCCGGGAGTGAGACCCAGTACTTC,CASRPAGSETQYF
TRBJ1-1,many,TRBD1,TRBV12-3/TRBV12-4,TGTGCCAGCAGTCCTCGTTACGGGACAGGGGGACGGACTGAAGCTTTCTTT,CASSPRYGTGGRTEAFF
TRBJ2-2,few,TRBD2,TRBV5-4,TGTGCCAGCAGCCCTGCTAGCGGGAGGATTTCCGGGGAGCTGTTTTTT,CASSPASGRISGELFF
TRBJ2-3,few,-,TRBV19,TGTGCCAGTAGTATGCGCTGGAGTGGGATAACAGATACGCAGTATTTT,CASSMRWSGITDTQYF
TRBJ2-2,few,-,TRBV3-1,TGTGCCAGCAGCCATATAGGAACCGGGGAGCTGTTTTTT,CASSHIGTGELFF
TRBJ2-1,-,-,TRBV28,TGTGCCAGCAGTACCAGTGGTTCCTACAATGAGCAGTTCTTC,CASSTSGSYNEQFF
TRBJ1-2,-,TRBD1,TRBV14,TGTGCCAGCAGCCCAGGGGGGCGGCGAAACTATGGCTACACCTTC,CASSPGGRRNYGYTF